This is a list of T cell receptor beta chains from one sample in a study of T cell clones after liver transplantation. Method: immunoSEQ multiplex PCR; TCRdb's copy keeps in-frame clones and lacks some. There are tens of thousands of clones in the sample; 70% occur only once, and 2.8% lies in the top ten. Sequenced material: CD4+ T cells from blood, taken at the approximately 15-month timepoint. The receptors here all came from a human patient who received a liver transplant. Some T cells may possibly be graft donor cells. CDR3s include the opening cysteine and the closing phenylalanine or tryptophan. A D gene is named only where the DNA matches it firmly. Rows give clone size only sometimes, using once, few, many, or a class for an expanded clone.

DNA: TGTGCCAGTAGTCCCACAGGGACCCGCCTTGGGACAGATACGCAGTATTTT; CDR3: CASSPTGTRLGTDTQYF; J: TRBJ2-3; D: .; V: TRBV19; size: .
DNA: TGTGCCAGCTCCGGACTAGCGTTTTACAATGAGCAGTTCTTC; CDR3: CASSGLAFYNEQFF; J: TRBJ2-1; D: TRBD2; V: TRBV27; size: .
DNA: TGTGCCAGCTCACCACCGGGGTTAGACACCCAGTACTTC; CDR3: CASSPPGLDTQYF; J: TRBJ2-5; D: .; V: TRBV18; size: once
DNA: TGTGCCAGCAGCCCCGGACTAGCGGGGGGCGAACAAGAGACCCAGTACTTC; CDR3: CASSPGLAGGEQETQYF; J: TRBJ2-5; D: TRBD2; V: TRBV5-8; size: few
DNA: TGTGCCAGCACCAACAGGGGGCGGGACACTGAAGCTTTCTTT; CDR3: CASTNRGRDTEAFF; J: TRBJ1-1; D: TRBD1; V: TRBV6-5; size: .
DNA: TGTGCCAGCAGCTCCGGACAGGGAAGGGAGACCCAGTACTTC; CDR3: CASSSGQGRETQYF; J: TRBJ2-5; D: TRBD1; V: TRBV5-5; size: few
DNA: TGCGCCAGGACTAGCGGGGGGAACACCGGGGAGCTGTTTTTT; CDR3: CARTSGGNTGELFF; J: TRBJ2-2; D: TRBD2; V: TRBV23-1; size: once
DNA: TGTGCCACCAGCAGAGATGCGGGTATAAAGTTCTTC; CDR3: CATSRDAGIKFF; J: TRBJ2-1; D: .; V: TRBV15; size: .
DNA: TGCAGTGCTAGACAGAACACTGAAGCTTTCTTT; CDR3: CSARQNTEAFF; J: TRBJ1-1; D: .; V: TRBV20-1; size: .
DNA: TGTGCCAGCAGCTTAGCTACCAGAGGGATGAACACTGAAGCTTTCTTT; CDR3: CASSLATRGMNTEAFF; J: TRBJ1-1; D: .; V: TRBV7-8; size: .
DNA: TGTGCCAGCAGCCACAAACCGGGGGGGTCCACAGATACGCAGTATTTT; CDR3: CASSHKPGGSTDTQYF; J: TRBJ2-3; D: TRBD2; V: TRBV11-2; size: .